These 4 T cell receptor beta chains came from one sample sequenced in a study of shared clonotypes between healthy human individuals. Sequenced by immunoSEQ multiplex PCR; TCRdb stores in-frame clones only, minus some. The profile covers 2 million to 3 million clones, with under 95% appearing a single time and roughly 0.36% taken by the ten largest. Material for sequencing was naive CD4+ T cells from PBMCs. The sample's subset: CD45RA+ positively selected. These receptors all stem from a man between 18 and 29 years old in good health. Some clones in this sample may be carry-over from other donors' samples.

The chain recombines TRBV25-1 with TRBJ2-3; 9 nucleotides line up with TRBD2. Trimming took 6 bases from V and 5 from J; bases not matched to a gene: 6. CDR3 length: 14 amino acids. Germline CDR1 reads MGHDK; CDR2 reads SYGVNS. This chain's CDR3 is CASRGAGGVDTQYF. In DNA, the CDR3 is TGTGCCAGCAGGGGAGCGGGAGGCGTAGATACGCAGTATTTT.

The chain uses TRBV18 and TRBJ1-5, with D hard to call. CDR3 length equals 12 residues. The V end was cut by 4 bases, the J end by 7 bases, with 8 bases between. The germline CDR1 and CDR2 sequences are KGHSH and LQKENI. The CDR3: CASSLRAQPQHF. The CDR3 bases are TGTGCCAGCTCACTCCGGGCCCAGCCCCAGCATTTT.

The V and J genes are TRBV5-8 and TRBJ1-1; D is possibly TRBD1 (5 bases). This CDR3 spans 12 amino acids. From germline, CDR1 is SGHTS and CDR2 YDEGEE. Trimming removed 1 base at V and 8 bases at J, with 9 bases between. The CDR3 reads CASSLLGQEAFF. CDR3 nucleotide sequence: TGTGCCAGCAGCTTGTTGGGGCAGGAAGCTTTCTTT.

This clone was counted between two and nine times. The V call is TRBV11-2, the J call TRBJ1-2; D possibly corresponds to TRBD1 (5 bases). The CDR3 has 15 residues. The germline V and J ends were trimmed by 4 bases and 4 bases, with 16 bases remaining between them. Germline V gene lookup returns CDR1 SGHAT and CDR2 FQNNGV. In DNA, the CDR3 is TGTGCCAGCAGCTCGAACGGCAACAGGCCCTATGGCTACACCTTC. Its protein product is CASSSNGNRPYGYTF. The full variable domain, its missing parts supplied by reference TRBV11-2 and TRBJ1-2, is EAGVAQSPRYKIIEKRQSVAFWCNPISGHATLYWYQQILGQGPKLLIQFQNNGVVDDSQLPKDRFSAERLKGVDSTLKIQPAKLEDSAVYLCASSSNGNRPYGYTFGSGTRLTVV.